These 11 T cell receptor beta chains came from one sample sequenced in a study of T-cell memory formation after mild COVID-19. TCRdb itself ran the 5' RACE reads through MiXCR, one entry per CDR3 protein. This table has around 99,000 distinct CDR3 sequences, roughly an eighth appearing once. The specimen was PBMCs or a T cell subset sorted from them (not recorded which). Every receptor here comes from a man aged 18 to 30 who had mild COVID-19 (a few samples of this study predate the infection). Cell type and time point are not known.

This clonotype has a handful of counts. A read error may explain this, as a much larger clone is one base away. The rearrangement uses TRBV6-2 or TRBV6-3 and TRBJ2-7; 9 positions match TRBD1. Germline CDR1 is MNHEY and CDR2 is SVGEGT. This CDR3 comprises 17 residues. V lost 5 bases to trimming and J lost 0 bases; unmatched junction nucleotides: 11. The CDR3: CASSIPGQGFSSYEQYF. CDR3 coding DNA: TGTGCCAGCAGTATACCGGGACAGGGATTCAGCTCCTACGAGCAGTACTTC.

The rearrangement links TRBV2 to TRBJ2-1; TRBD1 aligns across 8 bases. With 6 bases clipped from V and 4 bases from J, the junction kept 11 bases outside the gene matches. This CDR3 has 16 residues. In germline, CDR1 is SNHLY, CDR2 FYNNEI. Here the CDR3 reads CASSATLGTGYNEQFF. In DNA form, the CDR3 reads TGTGCCAGCAGCGCCACCTTAGGGACAGGTTACAATGAGCAGTTCTTC.

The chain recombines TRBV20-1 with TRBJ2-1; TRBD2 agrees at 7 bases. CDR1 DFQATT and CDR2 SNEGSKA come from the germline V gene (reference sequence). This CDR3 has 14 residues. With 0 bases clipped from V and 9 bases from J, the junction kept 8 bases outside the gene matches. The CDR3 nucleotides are TGCAGTGCTAGAGATTCGCGGGGGTCGCCTGAGCAGTTCTTC. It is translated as CSARDSRGSPEQFF.

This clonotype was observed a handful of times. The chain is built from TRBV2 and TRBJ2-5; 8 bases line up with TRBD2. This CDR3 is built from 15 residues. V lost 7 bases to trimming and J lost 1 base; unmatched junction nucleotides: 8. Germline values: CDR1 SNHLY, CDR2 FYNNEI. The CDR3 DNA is TGTGCCAGCAAGAGGGGTAGCGGGGTCCAAGAGACCCAGTACTTC. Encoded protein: CASKRGSGVQETQYF.

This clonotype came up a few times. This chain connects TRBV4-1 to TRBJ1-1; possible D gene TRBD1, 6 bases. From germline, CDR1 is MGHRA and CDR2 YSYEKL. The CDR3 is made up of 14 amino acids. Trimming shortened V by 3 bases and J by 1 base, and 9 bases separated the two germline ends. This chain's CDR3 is CASSQGHTNTEAFF. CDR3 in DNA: TGCGCCAGCAGCCAGGGACATACGAACACTGAAGCTTTCTTT.

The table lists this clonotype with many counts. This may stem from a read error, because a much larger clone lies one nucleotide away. CDR3 sequence: CASSYSNTGELFF. The CDR3, as DNA: TGTGCCAGCAGTTACTCGAACACCGGGGAGCTGTTTTTT. The genes are TRBV6-2 or TRBV6-3 and TRBJ2-2, with D unresolved. Germline CDR1 and CDR2: MNHEY and SVGEGT. The V end was cut by 0 bases, the J end by 1 base, with 0 bases between. This CDR3 region has 13 residues.

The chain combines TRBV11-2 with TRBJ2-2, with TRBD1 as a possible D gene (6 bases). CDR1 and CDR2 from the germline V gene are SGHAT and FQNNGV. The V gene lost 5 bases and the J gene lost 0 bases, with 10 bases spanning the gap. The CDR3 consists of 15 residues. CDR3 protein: CASSPTGSNTGELFF. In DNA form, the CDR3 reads TGTGCCAGCAGCCCGACAGGCTCGAACACCGGGGAGCTGTTTTTT.

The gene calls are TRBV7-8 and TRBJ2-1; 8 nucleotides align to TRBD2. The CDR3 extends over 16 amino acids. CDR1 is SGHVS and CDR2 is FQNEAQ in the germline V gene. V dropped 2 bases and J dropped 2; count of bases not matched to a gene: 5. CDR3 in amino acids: CASSLWAGGPYNEQFF. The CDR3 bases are TGTGCCAGCAGCTTATGGGCGGGGGGCCCCTACAATGAGCAGTTCTTC.

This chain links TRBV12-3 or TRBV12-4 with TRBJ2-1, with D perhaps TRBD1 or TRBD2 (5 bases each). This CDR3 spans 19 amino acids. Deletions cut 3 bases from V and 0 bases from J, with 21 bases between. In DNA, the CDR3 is TGTGCCAGCAGTTTGGTACTCTGGGGACCGCTGAGCTCCTACAATGAGCAGTTCTTC. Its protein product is CASSLVLWGPLSSYNEQFF.

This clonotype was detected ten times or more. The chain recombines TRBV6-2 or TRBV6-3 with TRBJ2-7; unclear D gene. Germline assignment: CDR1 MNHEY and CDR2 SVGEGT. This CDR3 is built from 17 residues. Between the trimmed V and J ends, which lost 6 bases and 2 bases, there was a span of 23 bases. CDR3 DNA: TGTGCCAGCAGCTATCGTCATGGTGGCCCGCCGGCCTACGAGCAGTACGTC. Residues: CASSYRHGGPPAYEQYV.

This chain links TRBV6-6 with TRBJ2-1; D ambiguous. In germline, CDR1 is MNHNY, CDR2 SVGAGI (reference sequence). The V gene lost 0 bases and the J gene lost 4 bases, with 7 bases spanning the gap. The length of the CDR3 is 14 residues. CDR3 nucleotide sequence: TGTGCCAGCAGTTACTCGGCAGAATACAATGAGCAGTTCTTC. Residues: CASSYSAEYNEQFF.